Reported below is one TCR beta chain. The junction differs from germline at one of its ends, possibly a read error. These data come from a study of cytomegalovirus exposure and HLA in healthy donors. From germline, CDR1 is MGHRA and CDR2 YSYEKL. CDR3 length: 16 amino acids. The study ran its PCR with 60 Vbeta and 13 Jbeta primers. In the original processing: About 11 million of about 88 million unique TCR beta chains were shared, per a later count. Some clones are missing from TCRdb's copy, which holds only in-frame ones; the method was immunoSEQ multiplex PCR. V and J calls and clone size are copied from that table; D and trimming were computed from the DNA. The sample records some 200,000 clones, about 9.4% being singletons.

What was sequenced was PBMCs. This TCR was sampled from a woman in her 30s in good health and CMV-seropositive. The genes are TRBV4-1 and TRBJ1-5; possible D gene TRBD1, 6 bases. The CDR3 region has the DNA TGCGCCAGCAGCCAATCTAGTCTCAGGGGCAATCAGCACCAGCATTTT. It translates to CASSQSSLRGNQHQHF.